This TCR beta chain was identified in a study of blood T cell repertoires in COVID-19 (dated by TCRdb to the early 2020s). About the full investigation: Samples from collaborators originated in the United States, Italy and Spain and spanned both the acute and convalescent phases of COVID-19. The samples were drawn from the first 160 participants of the ongoing ImmuneRACE study and from 1,200 or so subjects provided by 6 global collaborators. The repertoires were released in a freely available public database meant as a resource for research on the immune response to SARS-CoV-2. The sample metadata nearly always contained a de-identified subject ID, COVID-19 status, age in years and sex. The material from the prospective study consisted of cDNA or gDNA derived from T cells, B-cell-depleted T cells, or PBMCs. Deeply sampled blood TCRbeta repertoires from subjects exposed to, actively infected with, or recovered from COVID-19 were included in the dataset. Where available, HLA class I and class II types were obtained from metadata supplied by the sample provider rather than from assay-based typing. Broader findings and caveats from the paper: The quantity of clinical and demographic metadata differed by source and by participant and was supplied without curation.

Concerning this clone itself: There is no known antigen for this receptor. The record has no base qualities; no much larger clone is one base away.

CDR1 and CDR2 were assigned from the germline V gene as SGDLS and YYNGEE. Between the V and J ends, shortened by 6 bases and 2 bases respectively, the junction contains 14 bases. Measured from the cysteine to the phenylalanine, the CDR3 is 14 residues long. Only the CDR3 portion is preserved as DNA: 42 bases, with reading frame beginning at the first base. TCRbeta CDR3 regions were amplified from genomic DNA by means of the immunoSEQ Assay, a bias-controlled multiplex PCR. The study's processing was this. Within the assay, amplification of reference gene primers was used to estimate how many nucleated cells each sample contained. To quantify the absolute abundance of each unique TCRbeta CDR3 rearrangement, sequence reads were collapsed and filtered. For each sample, productive Simpson clonality was calculated as the square root of Simpson's diversity index across productive rearrangements. Not all clones reach the TCRdb copy of this immuneACCESS table, which keeps in-frame sequences only. Checked studies attribute under half of the gap to unresolved V genes and leave the rest unexplained. From that table come the V and J calls and clone size; the DNA was used to work out D and trimming. Counted in this sample were some 160,000 clones; approximately 80% of them appeared once. 1.5% to 1.7% of the sample comes from the top ten.

Each collaborating institution followed its own protocols to collect whole blood in K2EDTA tubes. For TCRbeta analysis, collaborator samples were shipped as frozen whole blood, as isolated PBMCs, or as DNA extracted from either sample type. This receptor was identified in a human donor in a cohort sampled during active COVID-19. The sequencing input was peripheral blood. The rearrangement joined TRBV9 to TRBJ1-1; possibly the D gene is TRBD1, per 5 matching bases. The DNA sequence is as follows: TGTGCCAGCAACCCGGGAGGGGTTAACACTGAAGCTTTCTTT. This codes for CASNPGGVNTEAFF. Where the CDR3 stops, the reference TRBV9 and TRBJ1-1 genes take over; the full variable domain is DSGVTQTPKHLITATGQRVTLRCSPRSGDLSVYWYQQSLDQGLQFLIQYYNGEERAKGNILERFSAQQFPDLHSELNLSSLELGDSALYFCASNPGGVNTEAFFGQGTRLTVV.